In its sample, the clone carrying this TCR beta chain was seen many times. What it recognizes is unknown. The use of a sample-barcoded 5' primer and a J-beta primer mix characterized a second PCR of roughly 6 to 11 cycles. TCRdb reprocessed the 5' RACE reads with MiXCR, giving one entry per CDR3 protein. The table records 800,000 to 950,000 distinct CDR3 sequences, under 40% of them present only once. The sample is drawn from a study of blood T cells in healthy people across ages. The length of the CDR3 is 15 residues. Trimming at V came to 5 bases and at J to 1 base, leaving 5 bases not matched to a gene. The germline CDR1 and CDR2 sequences are SGHTA and FQGTGA. Study-level points and caveats: Reliance upon unsorted PBMCs precluded definitive naive versus antigen-experienced comparison.

This sequence was found in a man aged 18 to 30 in good health. This chain links TRBV7-3 with TRBJ2-1; 7 nucleotides align to TRBD1. Sequenced material: blood. This CDR3 is CASSLTGASYNEQFF. The CDR3 DNA follows: TGTGCCAGCAGCCTTACAGGGGCATCCTACAATGAGCAGTTCTTC.